The 28 T cell receptor beta chains below all came from one sample that was sequenced in a study of OX40 agonist ivuxolimab in advanced cancers. TCRdb keeps only in-frame clones here, not all; method: immunoSEQ multiplex PCR. The repertoire includes 72,000 or so clones, about 91% of them detected once, and 10% to 12% sits in the top ten. The sequenced sample was CD4+ or CD8+ T cells sorted from blood, obtained in a trial of the OX40 agonist ivuxolimab. The source of these receptors is an adult with an advanced solid tumor such as melanoma, head and neck, liver or kidney cancer.

This chain connects TRBV5-1 to TRBJ2-7, with TRBD1 as a possible D gene (6 bases). Trimming shortened V by 0 bases and J by 0 bases, and 13 bases separated the two germline ends. The germline CDR1 and CDR2 sequences are SGHRS and YFSETQ. This CDR3 has 16 amino acids. CDR3 in amino acids: CASSLVGQGYSYEQYF. Here the CDR3 DNA reads TGCGCCAGCAGCTTGGTGGGGCAGGGGTACTCCTACGAGCAGTACTTC.

This clone was observed a handful of times. For the CDR3, the DNA is TGTGCCAGCAGCTTAGATCTAGCAAACATTCAGTACTTC. Translated: CASSLDLANIQYF. The chain recombines TRBV11-2 with TRBJ2-4, with TRBD2 as a possible D gene (5 bases). Germline V gives CDR1 SGHAT, CDR2 FQNNGV. V dropped 0 bases and J dropped 6 bases, with 6 bases sitting between them. This CDR3 has 13 amino acids.

The chain links TRBV28 to TRBJ2-7; 8 nucleotides match TRBD1. CDR3 length equals 17 residues. Germline CDR1 and CDR2: MDHEN and SYDVKM. V gave up 3 bases and J gave up 2 bases; unmatched junction bases: 12. The CDR3 DNA follows: TGTGCCAGCAGTTTTTGGGGCAGGGGGCACCAAACCTACGAGCAGTACTTC. Translated, it gives CASSFWGRGHQTYEQYF.

The V call is TRBV27, the J call TRBJ2-5, with a weak D call TRBD1 (7 bases). Germline V CDR1 and CDR2: MNHEY, SMNVEV (reference sequence). V was shortened by 8 bases and J by 4 bases, with 14 bases between the two germline ends. The CDR3 is made up of 13 amino acids. The CDR3 loop is CASGNRGGETQYF. The CDR3 nucleotides read TGTGCCAGCGGGAACAGGGGAGGAGAGACCCAGTACTTC.

This chain links TRBV7-2 with TRBJ2-1; weak D call: TRBD2 (5 bases). The length of the CDR3 is 14 residues. Germline V gene sequence: CDR1 SGHTA, CDR2 FQGNSA. Trimming took off 5 bases at V and 2 bases at J, with 10 bases between the two ends. The CDR3 protein is CASSRSGAYNEQFF. For the CDR3, the DNA is TGTGCCAGCAGCCGAAGCGGAGCCTACAATGAGCAGTTCTTC.

This clone was observed a handful of times. The V gene is TRBV19, the J gene TRBJ2-7; TRBD2 agrees at 14 bases. Trimming at V came to 6 bases and at J to 6 bases, leaving 10 bases not matched to a gene. Looked up from germline, CDR1 is LNHDA and CDR2 is SQIVND (reference sequence). CDR3 size: 16 residues. CDR3 protein: CASRTSGRARESEQYF. The CDR3 DNA reads TGTGCCAGTAGGACTAGCGGGAGGGCCCGCGAATCCGAGCAGTACTTC. Full variable domain (outside the CDR3, taken from reference TRBV19 and TRBJ2-7): DGGITQSPKYLFRKEGQNVTLSCEQNLNHDAMYWYRQDPGQGLRLIYYSQIVNDFQKGDIAEGYSVSREKKESFPLTVTSAQKNPTAFYLCASRTSGRARESEQYFGPGTRLTVT.

The rearrangement links TRBV5-5 to TRBJ1-1, with D uncertain. Germline V gene lookup returns CDR1 SGHKS and CDR2 YYEKEE (reference sequence). Trimming stripped 5 bases from V and 1 base from J, with 15 bases between. The CDR3 sequence is 15 residues long. CDR3 bases: TGTGCCAGCAGTTCACAGCTTTTTGAGAACACTGAAGCTTTCTTT. This sequence encodes CASSSQLFENTEAFF.

The chain has TRBV15 and TRBJ1-4; the D gene is possibly TRBD1 (5 bases). The germline CDR1 and CDR2 sequences are LNHNV and YYDKDF (reference sequence). The ends were cut back, 1 base at V and 10 bases at J, with 22 bases in the middle. This CDR3 contains 17 residues. DNA of the CDR3: TGTGCCACCAGCAGAGCCGCCCGGACAAGGGGTATCGGAAAACTGTTTTTT. It codes for CATSRAARTRGIGKLFF.

The chain links TRBV7-9 to TRBJ1-4; D possibly corresponds to TRBD1 (5 bases). Trimming took 1 base from V and 3 from J, leaving 12 bases between them. The germline gives CDR1 SEHNR, CDR2 FQNEAQ (reference sequence). The CDR3 sequence is 16 residues long. The CDR3 region has the DNA TGTGCCAGCAGCTTAGGAAAAGGGGACGCTAATGAAAAACTGTTTTTT. This encodes CASSLGKGDANEKLFF. The whole variable domain, remainder taken from reference TRBV7-9 and TRBJ1-4, is DTGVSQNPRHKITKRGQNVTFRCDPISEHNRLYWYRQTLGQGPEFLTYFQNEAQLEKSRLLSDRFSAERPKGSFSTLEIQRTEQGDSAMYLCASSLGKGDANEKLFFGSGTQLSVL.

The genes are TRBV5-6 and TRBJ2-5; TRBD1 matches at 8 bases. The CDR3 runs 15 residues. Unmatched junction bases numbered 5, after V lost 0 bases and J lost 4 bases. Per the germline V gene, CDR1 is SGHDT and CDR2 is YYEEEE. CDR3 in amino acids: CASSLVSRGRETQYF. The CDR3 bases are TGTGCCAGCAGCTTGGTTTCCAGGGGGCGAGAGACCCAGTACTTC.

The CDR3 protein is CASSPRTENTGELFF. CDR3 DNA: TGTGCCAGCTCACCGAGGACAGAGAACACCGGGGAGCTGTTTTTT. V usage is TRBV18 and J usage is TRBJ2-2; TRBD1 might be the D (6 bases). The CDR3 length is 15 residues. Deletions cut 3 bases from V and 1 base from J, with 9 bases between. CDR1 and CDR2 (germline): KGHSH, LQKENI.

This chain connects TRBV10-3 to TRBJ2-5, with TRBD1 matching over 10 bases. Judging by the DNA end, TRBJ2-7 fits better; the J call may be wrong. Germline V CDR1 and CDR2: ENHRY, SYGVKD. The CDR3 sequence is 14 residues long. The CDR3 DNA reads TGTGCCATCAGTCTCCGGGACAGGGGTTCCGAGCAGTACTTC. As protein: CAISLRDRGSEQYF.

CDR3 sequence reads: CASSSQENTEAFF. The CDR3 DNA is TGTGCCAGCAGCTCACAGGAGAACACTGAAGCTTTCTTT. The chain employs TRBV13 and TRBJ1-1; possibly TRBD1 for D (5 bases). V lost 4 bases and J 1 base, leaving 7 bases between the germline ends. CDR3 size: 13 residues. CDR1 and CDR2 from the germline V gene are PRHDT and FYEKMQ (reference sequence).

V gene TRBV28 combines with J gene TRBJ1-4, with 7 bases fitting TRBD1. The CDR3 is made up of 14 amino acids. Trimming cost V 6 bases and J 5 bases; bases outside gene matches: 6. Germline CDR1 is MDHEN and CDR2 is SYDVKM. This chain's CDR3 is CASRTGFGNEKLFF. The CDR3 bases are TGTGCCAGCAGGACAGGGTTCGGGAATGAAAAACTGTTTTTT. Drawing the rest from reference TRBV28 and TRBJ1-4, the complete variable domain is DVKVTQSSRYLVKRTGEKVFLECVQDMDHENMFWYRQDPGLGLRLIYFSYDVKMKEKGDIPEGYSVSREKKERFSLILESASTNQTSMYLCASRTGFGNEKLFFGSGTQLSVL.

The chain couples TRBV10-3 to TRBJ2-1; a weak D match, TRBD1 (5 bases). The germline V gene encodes CDR1 ENHRY and CDR2 SYGVKD. V lost 10 bases and J 0 bases, leaving 16 bases between the germline ends. This CDR3 contains 15 residues. The CDR3: CATSSGISSYNEQFF. The CDR3 bases are TGTGCCACCAGCTCAGGGATAAGCTCCTACAATGAGCAGTTCTTC.

The rearrangement links TRBV7-2 to TRBJ1-2; TRBD1 matches 9 bases. CDR1 is SGHTA and CDR2 is FQGNSA in the germline V gene. This CDR3 spans 16 amino acids. J gave up 7 bases and V 0 bases, and 9 bases lay outside the gene matches. CDR3 sequence: CASSLAGTGTRGGYTF. The CDR3 nucleotides are TGTGCCAGCAGCTTAGCAGGGACAGGGACCCGAGGTGGCTACACCTTC.

The chain links TRBV2 to TRBJ2-2; D tentatively fits TRBD1 or TRBD2 (5 bases each). CDR1 is SNHLY, CDR2 FYNNEI, per germline. The CDR3 covers 17 residues. V lost 5 bases, J lost 2 bases, and 18 bases lay in between. CDR3 DNA sequence: TGTGCCAGCAGTCTCACAGATCCCTGGGACAACACCGGGGAGCTGTTTTTT. This encodes CASSLTDPWDNTGELFF.

This chain connects TRBV9 to TRBJ2-5; TRBD1 matches at 9 bases. The V gene end was trimmed by 2 bases and the J gene end by 1 base; junction bases not matched to a gene: 3. Germline CDR1 SGDLS, CDR2 YYNGEE. This CDR3 spans 15 amino acids. In DNA form, the CDR3 reads TGTGCCAGCAGCGTTCAGACAGGGGGCCAAGAGACCCAGTACTTC. Amino acid sequence: CASSVQTGGQETQYF.

V usage is TRBV15 and J usage is TRBJ2-1, with TRBD2 as a possible D gene (6 bases). V was cut by 1 base and J by 7 bases, with 11 bases left in between. This CDR3 is built from 14 residues. The V gene's germline CDR1 is LNHNV and CDR2 YYDKDF (reference sequence). Written as DNA, the CDR3 is TGTGCCACCAGCAGAGGGGGGGAACTAAATGAGCAGTTCTTC. Its translation: CATSRGGELNEQFF.

The chain links TRBV5-1 to TRBJ2-3, with D perhaps matching TRBD1 (6 bases). Per germline, CDR1 SGHRS and CDR2 YFSETQ. CDR3 length: 14 residues. V gave up 6 bases and J gave up 5 bases, with 16 bases separating them. The CDR3 bases are TGCGCCAGCATGGTCTCCCCGGGACAAGATACGCAGTATTTT. It translates to CASMVSPGQDTQYF.

The chain joins TRBV6-1 to TRBJ2-7; TRBD2 is a possible D gene (5 bases). Trimming took 5 bases from V and 9 from J, leaving 14 bases between them. The germline gives CDR1 MNHNS, CDR2 SASEGT. This CDR3 has 12 residues. The CDR3 nucleotides are TGTGCCAGCAGTCCCCATTGGAGCGGGCAGTACTTC. Encoded protein: CASSPHWSGQYF.

The chain joins TRBV29-1 to TRBJ2-5; possible D gene TRBD1, 6 bases. V was cut by 7 bases and J by 5 bases, with 17 bases left in between. Germline V gene data show CDR1 as SQVTM and CDR2 as ANQGSEA. The length of the CDR3 is 13 residues. CDR3 sequence reads: CSAERGSAETQYF. CDR3 nucleotides: TGCAGCGCTGAGAGGGGGTCCGCCGAGACCCAGTACTTC.

The rearrangement links TRBV9 to TRBJ2-1; 13 nucleotides match TRBD2. CDR3 size: 16 residues. Looked up from germline, CDR1 is SGDLS and CDR2 is YYNGEE. Losses at the gene ends were 0 bases for V and 6 bases for J; bases not matched to a gene: 3. The CDR3 DNA follows: TGTGCCAGCAGCGTAGGGGGGACTAGCGGGATCAATGAGCAGTTCTTC. It yields the protein CASSVGGTSGINEQFF.

The chain employs TRBV7-2 and TRBJ2-5; 8 bases agree with TRBD2. Germline V gene data show CDR1 as SGHTA and CDR2 as FQGNSA. Losses at the gene ends were 4 bases for V and 4 bases for J; bases not matched to a gene: 11. This CDR3 contains 16 residues. The CDR3 nucleotides read TGTGCCAGCAGCTCTCGGACTAGCCCGATGGGAGAGACCCAGTACTTC. Amino acid sequence: CASSSRTSPMGETQYF.

This rearrangement joins TRBV2 to TRBJ1-5, with D unclear. The CDR3 covers 12 residues. Germline CDR1 and CDR2: SNHLY and FYNNEI. Trimming left V 6 bases short and J 2 bases short, with 5 bases between. The CDR3 loop is CASSVRNQPQHF. The CDR3 bases are TGTGCCAGCAGCGTGCGCAATCAGCCCCAGCATTTT.

Comments on this clone: The sample carries other DNA sequences with the same CDR3. The rearrangement links TRBV11-3 to TRBJ2-1; D remains ambiguous. The CDR3 runs to 13 residues. Germline V gene sequence: CDR1 SGHNT, CDR2 YENEEA. Between the trimmed V and J ends, which lost 5 bases and 0 bases, there was a span of 5 bases. CDR3 residues: CASSLDSYNEQFF. DNA for the CDR3: TGTGCCAGCAGCCTGGACTCCTACAATGAGCAGTTCTTC.

The chain recombines TRBV7-3 with TRBJ2-5, with D possibly being TRBD1 or TRBD2 (5 bases each). The CDR3 loop spans 13 amino acids. Per the germline V gene, CDR1 is SGHTA and CDR2 is FQGTGA. Trimming shortened V by 5 bases and J by 8 bases, and 15 bases separated the two germline ends. CDR3 bases: TGTGCCAGCAGCCCAGGAGAGGGGAGAACCCAGTACTTC. It translates to CASSPGEGRTQYF.

The J gene is TRBJ1-1, the V gene TRBV6-6; the match to TRBD1 covers 7 bases. The germline gives CDR1 MNHNY, CDR2 SVGAGI (reference sequence). Trimming took 2 bases from V and 0 from J; bases not matched to a gene: 3. CDR3 size: 15 residues. CDR3 sequence reads: CASSYGDRLNTEAFF. The CDR3 nucleotides are TGTGCCAGCAGTTACGGGGACAGATTGAACACTGAAGCTTTCTTT.